This passage covers 2 T cell receptor beta chains from one sample sequenced in a study of blood T cell repertoires in COVID-19. The assay was immunoSEQ multiplex PCR, and TCRdb's table has in-frame clones only and misses some. Of over 300,000 clones detected, 70% to 90% appear once; the ten largest clones hold roughly 6.7%. The source material was peripheral blood. All receptors come from a man aged 18 to 29 who had recovered from COVID-19.

Here the CDR3 reads CASSPGTGSQPQHF. DNA of the CDR3: TGTGCCAGCAGCCCCGGGACAGGGAGTCAGCCCCAGCATTTT. The chain is built from TRBV7-2 and TRBJ1-5; TRBD1 matches 9 bases. V gave up 5 bases and J gave up 6 bases; unmatched junction bases: 5. Germline lookup yields CDR1 SGHTA and CDR2 FQGNSA. The CDR3 runs 14 residues.

The chain is built from TRBV11-3 and TRBJ2-3; D remains unclear. The germline V and J ends were trimmed by 4 bases and 0 bases, with 2 bases remaining between them. Germline assignment: CDR1 SGHNT and CDR2 YENEEA. The CDR3 contains 12 residues. Written as DNA, the CDR3 is TGTGCCAGCAGCTCGAGCACAGATACGCAGTATTTT. Translation: CASSSSTDTQYF.